This passage covers 9 T cell receptor beta chains from one sample sequenced in a study of blood T cell repertoires in COVID-19. Repertoires were generated with immunoSEQ multiplex PCR, while TCRdb's copy carries only in-frame clones and drops some. This sample has 50,000 to 60,000 clones, with over 75% found just once. What was sequenced was peripheral blood. These receptors were collected from a human donor in a cohort sampled during active COVID-19.

The J gene is TRBJ2-1, the V gene TRBV9; D possibly corresponds to TRBD1 (5 bases). V dropped 0 bases and J dropped 4 bases, with 17 bases sitting between them. From germline, CDR1 is SGDLS and CDR2 YYNGEE. There are 17 residues in the CDR3. The CDR3 sequence: CASSVGGAIGQYNEQFF. CDR3 in DNA: TGTGCCAGCAGCGTAGGGGGCGCCATAGGCCAGTACAATGAGCAGTTCTTC.

The V call is TRBV3-1 (or the pseudogene TRBV3-2), the J call TRBJ1-6; D remains unclear. Germline-derived CDR1 and CDR2 are LGHDT and YNNKEL (reference sequence). The CDR3 is 14 amino acids. The V gene lost 4 bases and the J gene lost 0 bases, with 4 bases spanning the gap. DNA of the CDR3: TGTGCCAGCAGCCCCAGCTCCTATAATTCACCCCTCCACTTT. It codes for CASSPSSYNSPLHF.

The chain links TRBV9 to TRBJ2-1; D is unresolved. There are 14 residues in the CDR3. The V gene lost 3 bases and the J gene lost 2 bases, with 9 bases spanning the gap. CDR1 SGDLS and CDR2 YYNGEE come from the germline V gene. CDR3 amino acids: CASSASGPYNEQFF. In DNA, the CDR3 is TGTGCCAGCAGCGCCTCTGGGCCCTACAATGAGCAGTTCTTC.

This clone has a single count. V is TRBV9 and J is TRBJ2-1; weak D call: TRBD2 (5 bases). CDR3 length equals 14 residues. Germline-derived CDR1 and CDR2 are SGDLS and YYNGEE. V gave up 4 bases and J gave up 12 bases, with 20 bases separating them. CDR3 bases: TGTGCCAGCAGCCCATCGGGCGGCCCGCGGGTGCAGTTCTTC. It codes for CASSPSGGPRVQFF. The variable domain in full, completed from reference TRBV9 and TRBJ2-1, reads DSGVTQTPKHLITATGQRVTLRCSPRSGDLSVYWYQQSLDQGLQFLIQYYNGEERAKGNILERFSAQQFPDLHSELNLSSLELGDSALYFCASSPSGGPRVQFFGPGTRLTVL.

The chain carries TRBV28 and TRBJ2-7; tentative D call: TRBD2 (6 bases). Germline V gene lookup returns CDR1 MDHEN and CDR2 SYDVKM. There are 13 residues in the CDR3. Trimming left V 6 bases short and J 4 bases short, with 13 bases between. CDR3 amino acids: CASRPGGPYEQYF. The CDR3 nucleotides are TGTGCCAGCAGGCCTGGAGGGCCATACGAGCAGTACTTC. Drawing the rest from reference TRBV28 and TRBJ2-7, the complete variable domain is DVKVTQSSRYLVKRTGEKVFLECVQDMDHENMFWYRQDPGLGLRLIYFSYDVKMKEKGDIPEGYSVSREKKERFSLILESASTNQTSMYLCASRPGGPYEQYFGPGTRLTVT.

J is TRBJ2-5 and V is TRBV6-1; TRBD2 matches at 9 bases. Germline V gene lookup returns CDR1 MNHNS and CDR2 SASEGT. There are 15 residues in the CDR3. The V and J ends lost 2 bases and 5 bases, in that order; junction bases with no gene match: 6. The CDR3 DNA reads TGTGCCAGCAGTGAAAGGGGACTAGCTGGCGAGACCCAGTACTTC. Translating gives CASSERGLAGETQYF.

This clone was recorded a few times. The chain links TRBV4-2 to TRBJ2-7, with D possibly matching TRBD2 (6 bases). Germline V gives CDR1 LGHNA, CDR2 YNFKEQ. The CDR3 has 15 amino acids. Trimming removed 4 bases from V and 0 bases from J, with 13 bases in between. The CDR3 nucleotides are TGTGCCAGCAGCCCCCGGGACTCCAGCTCCTACGAGCAGTACTTC. Its protein product is CASSPRDSSSYEQYF.

V is TRBV5-8 and J is TRBJ1-6; D is perhaps TRBD1 (5 bases). Deletions cut 2 bases from V and 7 bases from J, with 13 bases between. The CDR3 runs to 15 residues. CDR1 is SGHTS, CDR2 YDEGEE, per germline. The CDR3 sequence is CASSFVLGGNSPLHF. For the CDR3, the DNA is TGTGCCAGCAGCTTTGTTCTGGGGGGGAATTCACCCCTCCACTTT.

The chain has TRBV2 and TRBJ1-3, with D perhaps TRBD1 (5 bases). The V and J ends lost 5 bases and 0 bases respectively, with 11 bases between them. CDR1 and CDR2 from the germline V gene are SNHLY and FYNNEI. The CDR3 length is 15 residues. The CDR3 nucleotides read TGTGCCAGCAGTAACCCAGGGATCTCTGGAAACACCATATATTTT. Its protein product is CASSNPGISGNTIYF.